Sequencing of this T cell receptor (beta chain) was carried out in a study of shared clonotypes between healthy human individuals. General study results and limits: There were few donors, and this limited the genetic and exposure-history diversity represented.

As concerns this clone: The antigen is not known.

Sequencing was performed with immunoSEQ multiplex PCR; in TCRdb, only in-frame clones are kept and a portion is missing. The table lists some 1 million clones, around 74% of them singletons, with 1.2% to 1.5% in the top ten. Donors, healthy HIV-negative adults, lacked recent acute infections or vaccinations. The CDR3 length is 15 residues. The J segment lost 2 bases and the V segment lost 7 bases, leaving 6 bases of the junction unmatched. Germline V gene data show CDR1 as SGHAT and CDR2 as FQNNGV. This chain joins TRBV11-2 and TRBJ1-2; TRBD1 matches 11 bases. Input material: memory CD4+ T cells sorted from blood. Stated subset: CD45RA-negative fraction. The clonotype originates from a man aged 18 to 30 in good health. CDR3 nucleotide sequence: TGTGCCAGCACCTCAGGACAGGGGGCAAACTATGGCTACACCTTC. Encoded protein: CASTSGQGANYGYTF.